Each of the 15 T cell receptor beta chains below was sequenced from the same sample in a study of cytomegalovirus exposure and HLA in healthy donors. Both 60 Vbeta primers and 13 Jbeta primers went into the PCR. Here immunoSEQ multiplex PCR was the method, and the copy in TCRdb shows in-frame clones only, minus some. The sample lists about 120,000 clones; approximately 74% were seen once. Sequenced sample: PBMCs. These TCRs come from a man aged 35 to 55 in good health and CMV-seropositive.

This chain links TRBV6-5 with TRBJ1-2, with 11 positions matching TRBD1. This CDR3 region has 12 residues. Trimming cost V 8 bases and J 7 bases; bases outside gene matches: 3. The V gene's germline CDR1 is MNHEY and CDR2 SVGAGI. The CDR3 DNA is TGTGCCAGCCGGGGGACAGGGGGTGGCTACACCTTC. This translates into CASRGTGGGYTF.

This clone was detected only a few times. The CDR3 sequence is CASSETGTSTGELFF. CDR3 in DNA: TGTGCCAGCAGCGAGACAGGGACAAGTACCGGGGAGCTGTTTTTT. The chain carries TRBV7-6 and TRBJ2-2, with 7 nucleotides matching TRBD1. V dropped 5 bases and J dropped 5; count of bases not matched to a gene: 8. Germline values: CDR1 SGHVS, CDR2 FNYEAQ. There are 15 residues in the CDR3.

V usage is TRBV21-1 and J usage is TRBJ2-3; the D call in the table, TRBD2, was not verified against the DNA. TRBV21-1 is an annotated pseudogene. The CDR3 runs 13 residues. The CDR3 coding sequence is TGTGCCAGCACCTCGAGACTTCGAGATACGCAGTATTTT. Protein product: CASTSRLRDTQYF.

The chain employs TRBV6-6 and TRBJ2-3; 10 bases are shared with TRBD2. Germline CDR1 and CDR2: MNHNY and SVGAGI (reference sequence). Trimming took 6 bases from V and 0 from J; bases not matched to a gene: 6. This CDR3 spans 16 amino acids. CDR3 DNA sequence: TGTGCCAGCAGCCCTAGCGGGAGAATAAGCACAGATACGCAGTATTTT. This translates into CASSPSGRISTDTQYF.

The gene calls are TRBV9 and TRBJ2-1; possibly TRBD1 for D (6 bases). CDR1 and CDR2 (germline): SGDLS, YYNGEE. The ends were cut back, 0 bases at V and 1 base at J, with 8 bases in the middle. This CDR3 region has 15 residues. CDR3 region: CASSVAGTSYNEQFF. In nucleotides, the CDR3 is TGTGCCAGCAGCGTAGCAGGGACATCCTACAATGAGCAGTTCTTC.

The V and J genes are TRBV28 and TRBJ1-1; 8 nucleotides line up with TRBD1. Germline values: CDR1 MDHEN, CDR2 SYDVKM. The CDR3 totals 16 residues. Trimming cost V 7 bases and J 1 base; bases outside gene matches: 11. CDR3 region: CASTLTGALRNTEAFF. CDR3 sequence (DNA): TGTGCCAGCACCCTGACAGGGGCCCTTCGGAACACTGAAGCTTTCTTT.

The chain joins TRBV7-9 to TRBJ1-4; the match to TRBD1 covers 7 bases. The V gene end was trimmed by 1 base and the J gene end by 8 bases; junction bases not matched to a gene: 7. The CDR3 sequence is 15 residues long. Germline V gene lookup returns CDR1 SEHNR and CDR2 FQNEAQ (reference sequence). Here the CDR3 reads CASSLGGQGDEKLFF. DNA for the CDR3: TGTGCCAGCAGCTTAGGGGGCCAGGGGGACGAAAAACTGTTTTTT.

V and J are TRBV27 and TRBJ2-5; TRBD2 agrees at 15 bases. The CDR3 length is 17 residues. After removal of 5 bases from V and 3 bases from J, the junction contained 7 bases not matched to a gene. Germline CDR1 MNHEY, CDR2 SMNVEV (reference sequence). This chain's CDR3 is CASSHRTSGRVEETQYF. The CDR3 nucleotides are TGTGCCAGCAGTCATCGGACTAGCGGGAGGGTAGAAGAGACCCAGTACTTC.

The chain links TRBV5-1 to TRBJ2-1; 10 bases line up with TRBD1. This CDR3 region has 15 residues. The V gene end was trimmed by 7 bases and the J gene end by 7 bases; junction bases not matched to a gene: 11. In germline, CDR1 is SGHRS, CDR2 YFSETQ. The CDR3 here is CASSPRDRGRNEQFF. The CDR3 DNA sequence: TGCGCCAGCTCCCCGCGGGACAGGGGACGGAATGAGCAGTTCTTC.

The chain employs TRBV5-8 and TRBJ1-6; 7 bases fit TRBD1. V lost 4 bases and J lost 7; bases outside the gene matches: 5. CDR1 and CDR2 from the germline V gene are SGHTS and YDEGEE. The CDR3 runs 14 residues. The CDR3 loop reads CASSPGQANSPLHF. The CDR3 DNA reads TGTGCCAGCAGCCCCGGACAGGCGAATTCACCCCTCCACTTT.

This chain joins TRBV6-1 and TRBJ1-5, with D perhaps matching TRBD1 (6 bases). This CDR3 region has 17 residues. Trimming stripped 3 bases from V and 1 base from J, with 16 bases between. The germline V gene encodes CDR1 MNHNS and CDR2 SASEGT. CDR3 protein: CASSDLTGLRSNQPQHF. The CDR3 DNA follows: TGTGCCAGCAGTGACCTAACAGGGTTGCGAAGCAATCAGCCCCAGCATTTT.

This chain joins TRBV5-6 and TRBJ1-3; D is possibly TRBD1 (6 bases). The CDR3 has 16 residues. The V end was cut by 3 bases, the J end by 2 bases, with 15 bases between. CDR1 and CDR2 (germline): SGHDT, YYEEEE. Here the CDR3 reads CASSSTLQGAGNTIYF. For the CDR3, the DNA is TGTGCCAGCAGCTCTACCCTACAGGGAGCTGGAAACACCATATATTTT. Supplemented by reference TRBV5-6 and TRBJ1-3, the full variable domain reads DAGVTQSPTHLIKTRGQQVTLRCSPKSGHDTVSWYQQALGQGPQFIFQYYEEEERQRGNFPDRFSGHQFPNYSSELNVNALLLGDSALYLCASSSTLQGAGNTIYFGEGSWLTVV.

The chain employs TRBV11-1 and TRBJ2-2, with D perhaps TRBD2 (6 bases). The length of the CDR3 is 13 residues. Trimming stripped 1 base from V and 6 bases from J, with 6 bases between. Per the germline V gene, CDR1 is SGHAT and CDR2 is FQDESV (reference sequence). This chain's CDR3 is CASSLGGAGELFF. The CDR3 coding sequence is TGTGCCAGCAGCTTAGGGGGGGCCGGGGAGCTGTTTTTT.

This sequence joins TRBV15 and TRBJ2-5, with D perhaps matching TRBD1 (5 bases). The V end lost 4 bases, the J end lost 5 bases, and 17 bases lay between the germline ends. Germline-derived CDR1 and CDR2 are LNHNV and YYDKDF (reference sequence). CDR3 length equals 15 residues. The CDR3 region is CATSIAGSPSETQYF. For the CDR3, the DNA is TGTGCCACCAGCATTGCAGGGTCGCCAAGTGAGACCCAGTACTTC. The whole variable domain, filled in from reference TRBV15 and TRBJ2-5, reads DAMVIQNPRYQVTQFGKPVTLSCSQTLNHNVMYWYQQKSSQAPKLLFHYYDKDFNNEADTPDNFQSRRPNTSFCFLDIRSPGLGDTAMYLCATSIAGSPSETQYFGPGTRLLVL.

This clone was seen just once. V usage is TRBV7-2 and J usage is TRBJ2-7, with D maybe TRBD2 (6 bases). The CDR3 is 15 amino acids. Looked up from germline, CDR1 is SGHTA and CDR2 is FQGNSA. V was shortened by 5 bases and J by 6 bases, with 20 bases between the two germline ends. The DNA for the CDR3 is TGTGCCAGCAGCGTGGAAGGGACTCCATCGCGCGAGCAGTACTTC. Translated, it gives CASSVEGTPSREQYF.